This T cell receptor beta chain was retrieved from a study of identical twins (TCRdb year 2016). For the study in its entirety: To test whether fetal clonotypes persist, this study deep-sequenced TCR alpha and beta repertoires from monozygotic twins, from unrelated adults of various ages, and from cord blood. Replicate twin experiments were performed at different times using different library preparation protocols to rule out contamination. Findings and caveats that apply to the study as a whole: Excess twin sharing in beta out-of-frame sequences was weaker because fewer shared sequences lowered the signal-to-noise ratio. Abundant cord blood beta clonotypes had fewer insertions, young adult naive repertoires showed a similar but weaker trend, and memory repertoires showed no such trend. Because the same donors could not be followed over many years, the conclusions relied on cross-sectional statistical analysis. In monozygotic twins, recombination models systematically underestimated out-of-frame TCR alpha sharing, but the models matched the sharing seen between unrelated individuals. Invariant T cells such as MAIT and iNKT could partly confound zero-insertion analyses, though diverse VJ usage argued against this for most clonotypes. Compared with coincidental sharing between unrelated individuals, out-of-frame TCR alpha sequences shared between twins showed an excess of sequences with low generation probability.

Remarks on this clonotype: This receptor's antigen is unknown. Base quality data are lacking; no much larger clone is found one base away.

V is shortened by 6 bases, J by 1 base, and the region joining them spans 14 bases. Taken from cysteine to phenylalanine, the CDR3 has 15 residues. The CDR3 DNA has 45 bases and is translated from base 1. For CDR1 and CDR2, the germline V gene lists SGHTA and FQGTGA. The library was produced with 5' RACE. Instrument used: Illumina HiSeq 2000. Template switching added a universal primer binding site, and the final cDNA carried a unique molecular identifier that allowed TCR cDNA molecules to be counted accurately. Specific primers in the conserved constant-segment region were used to synthesize first-strand cDNA for TCR alpha and beta chains. To control for contamination, every cDNA library was double barcoded, receiving both a SMART-Mk sample barcode and Illumina barcodes. TruSeq adapter sequences, together with Illumina sample barcodes, were added in two successive PCR steps. Sequencing of the TCR alpha and beta cDNA libraries was done on the Illumina HiSeq platform using custom primers. The original pipeline was this. MiGEC was used to process raw reads and extract unique molecular identifiers, and MiXCR was used to find CDR3 positions. For each individual, recombination models were inferred using an EM algorithm with the repgenHMM and IGoR tools. Shared clonotype analysis was performed with the tcR package in R, normalizing sharing by the product of cloneset sizes. To study raw recombination free of thymic and clonal selection effects, out-of-frame nonproductive sequences were analyzed. TCRdb reprocessing: public reads trimmed at Q25 with fastp, clones called with MiXCR, in-frame beta chains kept. Rows matching on CDR3 protein sequence are summarized as one entry with the most common DNA and genes. These V and J calls are TCRdb output, not the study's own analysis. Within this sample are around 450,000 distinct CDR3 sequences, with over 12% of them counted one time only. In total, the top ten clones hold about 0.52% of the sample.

All donors were healthy Caucasians. The twin cohort comprised three pairs of female monozygotic twins, all aged about 18 to 29 years. Positive isolation kits from Invitrogen were used to isolate CD4+ and CD8+ T cell populations. The same specimen was also included in a second study, on yellow fever vaccine responses in identical twins. As that second study puts it: According to the authors, the vaccine-induced T cell response in identical twins seemed to be partly convergent and partly specific to each individual. In the study, vaccine-responding T cell clones were precisely tracked in identical twins.

The origin of this receptor is a woman aged 18-29 years in good health. Sample: CD4+ T cells sorted from blood. In this chain, TRBV7-3 is recombined with TRBJ2-3, with TRBD1 as a weak D call on 6 bases. The nucleotide sequence reads as follows: TGTGCCAGCAGTCACGAAGGGGGTCGCACAGATACGCAGTATTTT. This codes for CASSHEGGRTDTQYF.